The subject of this entry is one T cell receptor (beta chain). Antigen: not known. Both CD4+ and CD8+ T cells were negatively isolated, and TEMRA cells underwent FACS enrichment. These data originate in a study of CD8 T cells in Susac syndrome. Overall study findings and caveats: That the number of individuals in its TCR sequencing and HLA analysis was relatively small was acknowledged by the study.

Germline V gene data show CDR1 as MNHEY and CDR2 as SMNVEV (reference sequence). This CDR3 has 10 residues. V was clipped by 0 bases and J by 6 bases, with 0 bases between them. Random-hexamer reverse transcription was applied to roughly 0.5 to 1 ug RNA. TCRdb redid the calling of the immunoSEQ multiplex PCR reads with MiXCR, one entry per CDR3 protein. The data hold fewer than 250,000 distinct CDR3 sequences, with 92% observed a single time. This chain links TRBV27 with TRBJ2-7; D remains unclear. This clonotype was obtained from a human donor with multiple sclerosis. Sequenced: CD8+ T cells from PBMCs. This chain's CDR3 is CASSLSEQYF. Written as DNA, the CDR3 is TGTGCCAGCAGTTTATCCGAGCAGTACTTC.